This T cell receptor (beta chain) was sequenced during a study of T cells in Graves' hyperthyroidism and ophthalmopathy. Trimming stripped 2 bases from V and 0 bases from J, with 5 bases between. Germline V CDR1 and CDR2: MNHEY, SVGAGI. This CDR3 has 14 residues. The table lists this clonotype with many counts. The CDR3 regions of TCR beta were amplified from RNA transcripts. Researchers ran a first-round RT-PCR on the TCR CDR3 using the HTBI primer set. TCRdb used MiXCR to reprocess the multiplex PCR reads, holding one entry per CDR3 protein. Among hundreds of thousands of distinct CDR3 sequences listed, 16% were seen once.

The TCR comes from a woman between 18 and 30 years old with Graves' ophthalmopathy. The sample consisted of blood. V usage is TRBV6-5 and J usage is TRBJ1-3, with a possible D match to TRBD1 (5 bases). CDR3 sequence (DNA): TGTGCCAGCAGTTACGGGGGCTCTGGAAACACCATATATTTT. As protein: CASSYGGSGNTIYF.